A selection of T cell receptor beta chains follows, all from one sample in a study of response to subunit inactivated influenza vaccine. TCRdb analysed the RT-PCR reads with MiXCR anew, one entry per CDR3 protein. The repertoire holds over 650,000 distinct CDR3 sequences, with approximately 18% as singletons. The sequenced sample was PBMCs from blood, obtained about 5 days after vaccination. Source of these receptors: a man aged 50 to 59 who received an inactivated influenza vaccine. Both conserved end residues are part of each CDR3. A D gene is named only where the DNA matches it firmly. Clone size is stated in some rows and not others, as once, few, many or a class when expanded.

>TRBJ2-7|-|-|TRBV5-6
CASSSYRVEQYF
TGTGCCAGCAGCTCCTACAGGGTCGAGCAGTACTTC
>TRBJ2-3|-|TRBD2|TRBV6-2/TRBV6-3
CASSPQRTSGAIDTQYF
TGTGCCAGCAGTCCCCAGAGGACTAGCGGGGCTATAGATACGCAGTATTTT
>TRBJ2-7|few|-|TRBV6-5
CASSYSIPRRVGSYEQYF
TGTGCCAGCAGTTACTCGATACCCCGGAGGGTTGGATCCTACGAGCAGTACTTC
>TRBJ1-6|-|-|TRBV7-9
CASSLGGRASPLHF
TGTGCCAGCAGCTTAGGGGGAAGAGCTTCACCCCTCCACTTT
>TRBJ2-1|-|-|TRBV5-1
CASFSNSEQFF
TGCGCCAGCTTTTCGAACAGTGAGCAGTTCTTC
>TRBJ2-5|few|TRBD2|TRBV20-1
CSVVGGGAKETQYF
TGCAGTGTCGTTGGCGGGGGGGCGAAGGAGACCCAGTACTTC
>TRBJ2-5|many|-|TRBV12-3/TRBV12-4
CASSLANRESAQYF
TGTGCCAGCAGTTTAGCCAACAGGGAGTCGGCCCAGTACTTC
>TRBJ2-1|few|TRBD2|TRBV5-6
CASSWGERGDNEQFF
TGTGCCAGCAGCTGGGGTGAACGGGGGGACAATGAGCAGTTCTTC
>TRBJ2-1|-|TRBD2|TRBV20-1
CSASNGGSSYNEQFF
TGCAGTGCTAGTAATGGCGGGAGCTCCTACAATGAGCAGTTCTTC
>TRBJ2-5|-|-|TRBV20-1
CSAVSRGKETQYF
TGCAGTGCTGTTAGCAGGGGAAAAGAGACCCAGTACTTC
>TRBJ2-1|many|TRBD2|TRBV5-5
CASRILADEQFF
TGTGCCAGCAGGATACTAGCGGACGAGCAGTTCTTC
>TRBJ2-1|many|-|TRBV6-6
CASSVRLRNEQFF
TGTGCCAGCAGTGTGAGGCTCCGCAATGAGCAGTTCTTC
>TRBJ2-7|few|TRBD1|TRBV7-2
CASSLAGQGFTYEQYF
TGTGCCAGCAGCTTAGCAGGACAGGGCTTCACCTACGAGCAGTACTTC
>TRBJ1-2|few|-|TRBV6-5
CASSYSYKTAGAGGYTF
TGTGCCAGCAGTTACTCCTACAAAACAGCAGGGGCTGGTGGCTACACCTTC
>TRBJ1-2|few|-|TRBV7-8
CASSWGPSGAVGYTF
TGTGCCAGCAGCTGGGGACCCAGTGGGGCAGTCGGCTACACCTTC
>TRBJ1-3|-|TRBD1|TRBV7-6
CASSEGQPYSGNTIYF
TGTGCCAGCAGCGAGGGACAGCCTTACTCTGGAAACACCATATATTTT
>TRBJ2-1|many|TRBD1|TRBV5-1
CASSFTPGQGYNEQFF
TGCGCCAGCAGCTTTACTCCGGGACAGGGATACAATGAGCAGTTCTTC
>TRBJ1-3|few|-|TRBV4-1
CASSQVLSGPSNSGNTIYF
TGCGCCAGCAGCCAAGTATTATCAGGACCGAGCAACTCTGGAAACACCATATATTTT
>TRBJ1-2|few|-|TRBV28
CASSPERTAPNYGYTF
TGTGCCAGCAGTCCAGAAAGGACAGCCCCTAACTATGGCTACACCTTC
>TRBJ2-5|-|-|TRBV19
CASSIGHLETQYF
TGTGCCAGTAGTATAGGACATCTGGAGACCCAGTACTTC
>TRBJ1-3|few|-|TRBV6-5
CASSYSMEPGNTIYF
TGTGCCAGCAGTTACTCCATGGAGCCTGGAAACACCATATATTTT
>TRBJ2-7|few|-|TRBV20-1
CSARSSGLSYEQYF
TGCAGTGCTAGATCCTCGGGACTCAGCTACGAGCAGTACTTC
>TRBJ1-6|many|-|TRBV6-5
CASSYSRPQNNSPLHF
TGTGCCAGCAGTTACTCGAGACCTCAGAATAATTCACCCCTCCACTTT
>TRBJ2-2|-|TRBD1|TRBV12-3/TRBV12-4
CASMGVGGKRTGELFF
TGTGCCAGCATGGGAGTAGGGGGCAAGAGGACCGGGGAGCTGTTTTTT
>TRBJ2-5|few|-|TRBV14
CASSRLRRGETQYF
TGTGCCAGCAGCCGACTGCGAAGAGGAGAGACCCAGTACTTC
>TRBJ2-3|few|-|TRBV5-1
CASSLDRVRTDTQYF
TGCGCCAGCAGCTTGGACAGGGTTAGGACAGATACGCAGTATTTT
>TRBJ2-5|-|-|TRBV4-2
CASSQDYGWETQYF
TGTGCCAGCAGCCAAGATTACGGGTGGGAGACCCAGTACTTC